Reported below is one T cell receptor beta chain. Per germline, CDR1 SGHVS and CDR2 FQNEAQ. The CDR3 has 15 residues. The V and J ends lost 4 bases and 4 bases, in that order; junction bases with no gene match: 9. This specimen belongs to a study of control samples from healthy donors and cancer patients. This table comes from immunoSEQ multiplex PCR, and its TCRdb copy is limited to in-frame clones, with some not included. In the table there are 60,000 to 85,000 clones, approximately 92% of which are singletons. The material sequenced was blood. This TCR was recovered from an older woman in good health. This rearrangement joins TRBV7-8 to TRBJ1-2; TRBD1 aligns across 7 bases. CDR3 sequence (DNA): TGTGCCAGCAGCTCAGGCGCCCGACAGGGCTATGGCTACACCTTC. It yields the protein CASSSGARQGYGYTF.